Following are 18 T cell receptor beta chains from one sample sequenced in a study of quantifying T cell responses using KT2 cells. Study summary: RNA was reverse transcribed with TCR alpha and beta constant-region primers.

A single-stranded UMI oligo with SP2 sequence was ligated to cDNA 3' ends. First-round PCR used three to four cycles and beta primers RC1.1 and RC1.2 covering TRBC1 and TRBC2. TCRdb used MiXCR to reprocess the UMI-ligation and nested PCR reads, holding one entry per CDR3 protein. The data hold roughly 50,000 distinct CDR3 sequences, with 9% to 15% observed a single time. Specimen: PBMCs spiked with cells of the T cell clone KT2. The receptors shown here come from a human donor.

This clonotype was detected only a few times. V gene TRBV14 combines with J gene TRBJ2-3; 13 nucleotides match TRBD2. This CDR3 is 19 amino acids long. CDR1 SGHDN and CDR2 FVKESK come from the germline V gene. V shed 3 bases and J 1 base; nucleotides not matched to a gene: 10. CDR3 DNA: TGTGCCAGCAGCCAGGCCCTTGGACTAGCGGGGGCTCGCACAGATACGCAGTATTTT. Protein sequence: CASSQALGLAGARTDTQYF.

The V and J genes are TRBV27 and TRBJ2-2; the D is unclear. This CDR3 has 14 amino acids. Germline V gene sequence: CDR1 MNHEY, CDR2 SMNVEV (reference sequence). Trimming removed 2 bases at V and 7 bases at J, with 11 bases between. The CDR3 sequence is CASSLGFLNGELFF. The CDR3 DNA follows: TGTGCCAGCAGTTTAGGGTTCCTTAACGGGGAGCTGTTTTTT.

This clonotype was recorded at least ten times. The chain links TRBV2 to TRBJ2-5, with D unclear. The CDR3 covers 13 residues. Trimming shortened V by 7 bases and J by 1 base, and 10 bases separated the two germline ends. Germline CDR1 is SNHLY and CDR2 is FYNNEI. This CDR3 reads CASTGPFQETQYF. For the CDR3, the DNA is TGTGCCAGCACCGGACCGTTCCAAGAGACCCAGTACTTC.

The V call is TRBV5-5, the J call TRBJ2-7; 8 bases are a match to TRBD2. There are 14 residues in the CDR3. Germline trimming cut 2 bases from V and 3 bases from J; bases unmatched to any gene: 4. CDR1 and CDR2 (germline): SGHKS, YYEKEE (reference sequence). The CDR3, as DNA: TGTGCCAGCAGCTTTGGAGCGGGGGTCTACGAGCAGTACTTC. Translating it yields CASSFGAGVYEQYF.

This clonotype was picked up a small number of times. CDR3 coding DNA: TGTGCCAGCACTAACTGGGACAGGTTCTCTGGGGCCAACGTCCTGACTTTC. Protein sequence: CASTNWDRFSGANVLTF. The chain carries TRBV6-2 or TRBV6-3 and TRBJ2-6; 8 positions match TRBD1. The germline CDR1 and CDR2 sequences are MNHEY and SVGEGT. CDR3 length equals 17 residues. With 7 bases clipped from V and 0 bases from J, the junction kept 8 bases outside the gene matches.

The V gene is TRBV5-1, the J gene TRBJ2-7, with TRBD2 matching over 7 bases. V lost 1 base, J lost 0 bases, and 13 bases stayed unmatched. This CDR3 has 18 amino acids. CDR1 and CDR2 from the germline V gene are SGHRS and YFSETQ. DNA for the CDR3: TGCGCCAGCAGCTTGTTACCCAGCGGGATTGACCTCTCCTACGAGCAGTACTTC. Translating gives CASSLLPSGIDLSYEQYF.

This clonotype came up many times. The V call is TRBV12-3 or TRBV12-4, the J call TRBJ1-2, with 7 bases identical to TRBD1. The CDR3 covers 15 residues. The V gene end was trimmed by 3 bases and the J gene end by 6 bases; junction bases not matched to a gene: 10. The CDR3 spells CASSLVGGGGDGYTF. CDR3 coding DNA: TGTGCCAGCAGTTTGGTAGGGGGCGGTGGAGATGGCTACACCTTC.

This clonotype was counted at least ten times. The chain has TRBV27 and TRBJ1-4, with 11 positions matching TRBD1. The CDR3 has 15 residues. Germline lookup yields CDR1 MNHEY and CDR2 SMNVEV (reference sequence). The junction had 6 bases not matched to a gene; V was cut back by 5 bases and J by 7 bases. CDR3 nucleotide sequence: TGTGCCAGCAGTACCGGACAGGGGGCGCGTGAAAAACTGTTTTTT. This translates into CASSTGQGAREKLFF.

This clonotype was found a few times. The gene calls are TRBV6-4 and TRBJ2-1; either TRBD1 or TRBD2 may fit D (5 bases each). Trimming took off 0 bases at V and 5 bases at J, with 14 bases between the two ends. The CDR3 consists of 16 residues. Germline CDR1 reads MRHNA; CDR2 reads SNTAGT. Here the CDR3 reads CASSDSNEGPDNEQFF. The CDR3 DNA is TGTGCCAGCAGTGACTCGAACGAGGGGCCTGACAATGAGCAGTTCTTC.

V usage is TRBV7-2 and J usage is TRBJ2-3, with 7 positions matching TRBD2. J lost 4 bases, V lost 8 bases, and 12 bases had no gene match. Germline-derived CDR1 and CDR2 are SGHTA and FQGNSA. CDR3 length: 15 amino acids. The chain's CDR3 is CASLNRGGPADTQYF. CDR3 nucleotide sequence: TGTGCCAGCCTAAACCGGGGAGGGCCGGCAGATACGCAGTATTTT.

This chain joins TRBV5-1 and TRBJ2-3, with D possibly being TRBD2 (5 bases). CDR3 length equals 18 residues. Trimming removed 2 bases at V and 3 bases at J, with 22 bases between. Germline V CDR1 and CDR2: SGHRS, YFSETQ. DNA of the CDR3: TGCGCCAGCAGCTTTCACTCGACGGGGAGAGTACGGACAGATACGCAGTATTTT. Its protein product is CASSFHSTGRVRTDTQYF.

The rearrangement joins TRBV12-3 or TRBV12-4 to TRBJ2-3; 7 nucleotides align to TRBD1. CDR3 length equals 20 residues. V lost 7 bases and J lost 7; bases outside the gene matches: 29. CDR3 sequence reads: CASKTILRTGIFSSVNTQYF. For the CDR3, the DNA is TGTGCCAGCAAGACTATCCTGAGGACAGGTATATTCTCCTCCGTTAATACGCAGTATTTT.

This clonotype was recorded many times. The chain links TRBV2 to TRBJ2-3, with 14 bases lining up with TRBD2. CDR3 length equals 14 residues. After removal of 9 bases from V and 6 bases from J, the junction contained 5 bases not matched to a gene. Germline V gene sequence: CDR1 SNHLY, CDR2 FYNNEI. The CDR3 spells CARGGTSGSDTQYF. CDR3 bases: TGTGCCAGGGGAGGGACTAGCGGGAGTGATACGCAGTATTTT.

CDR3 in amino acids: CASSPSGRAYDTQYF. The DNA of the CDR3 is TGTGCCAGCAGTCCCAGCGGGAGGGCGTACGATACGCAGTATTTT. The V gene is TRBV6-5, the J gene TRBJ2-3; TRBD2 agrees at 10 bases. The V gene's germline CDR1 is MNHEY and CDR2 SVGAGI. With V trimmed by 5 bases and J by 6 bases, 8 bases remained unmatched. The CDR3 consists of 15 residues.

This clonotype turned up a few times. This sequence joins TRBV7-8 and TRBJ2-5; 10 bases line up with TRBD1. J was trimmed by 4 bases and V by 3 bases; bases with no gene match: 11. CDR3 length: 17 residues. Germline V gene data show CDR1 as SGHVS and CDR2 as FQNEAQ. CDR3 nucleotides: TGTGCCAGCAGCTTCCCCTGGACAGGGGGGGGTCTAGAGACCCAGTACTTC. Translated, it gives CASSFPWTGGGLETQYF.

A few counts support this clonotype. This chain uses TRBV20-1 with TRBJ2-7; TRBD2 matches at 9 bases. This CDR3 region has 15 residues. The germline gives CDR1 DFQATT, CDR2 SNEGSKA (reference sequence). Unmatched junction bases numbered 3, after V lost 0 bases and J lost 0 bases. The CDR3 DNA sequence: TGCAGTGCTAGAGATATAGCGGGGGCCTCCTACGAGCAGTACTTC. The encoded protein is CSARDIAGASYEQYF.

The genes are TRBV6-1 and TRBJ2-1; 9 bases are a match to TRBD2. There are 15 residues in the CDR3. Germline V lookup: CDR1 MNHNS, CDR2 SASEGT. V was clipped by 8 bases and J by 6 bases; unmatched bases: 11. This CDR3 is CASRSEAGGINEQFF. The CDR3 DNA follows: TGTGCCAGCCGGAGCGAAGCGGGAGGAATCAATGAGCAGTTCTTC.

A remark on this clonotype: This could be a read error, since a much larger clone is one nucleotide away. CDR3: CASSRTSGNTGELFF. In nucleotides, the CDR3 is TGTGCCAGCAGCCGGACTAGCGGAAACACCGGGGAGCTGTTTTTT. The rearrangement joins TRBV5-4 to TRBJ2-2, with 10 bases fitting TRBD2. This CDR3 contains 15 residues. Germline-derived CDR1 and CDR2 are SGHNT and YYREEE (reference sequence). V lost 4 bases and J lost 2; bases outside the gene matches: 2.